The 17 T cell receptor beta chains reported below all come from one sample, sequenced in a study of blood T cell repertoires in COVID-19. Data came from immunoSEQ multiplex PCR; TCRdb stores just in-frame clones and leaves some out. There are about 120,000 clones in the sample; more than 70% occur only once, and 8% to 9.5% lies in the top ten. Input material: peripheral blood. Receptor source: a woman in her 70s who had recovered from COVID-19.

The CDR3 region is CASSFGFDTDTQYF. CDR3 bases: TGTGCCAGCAGTTTCGGGTTCGACACAGATACGCAGTATTTT. The rearrangement joins TRBV6-2 or TRBV6-3 to TRBJ2-3; unclear D gene. Germline assignment: CDR1 MNHEY and CDR2 SVGEGT. CDR3 length equals 14 residues. Trimming stripped 4 bases from V and 2 bases from J, with 10 bases between.

The V gene is TRBV2, the J gene TRBJ2-7; D might be TRBD2 (6 bases). CDR3 length equals 14 residues. Trimming took off 4 bases at V and 1 base at J, with 11 bases between the two ends. CDR1 is SNHLY, CDR2 FYNNEI, per germline. The CDR3 sequence is CASSGDGTSYEQYF. The CDR3 DNA sequence: TGTGCCAGCAGTGGGGACGGGACTTCCTACGAGCAGTACTTC. Based on the CDR3 plus reference TRBV2 and TRBJ2-7, the full variable domain is EPEVTQTPSHQVTQMGQEVILRCVPISNHLYFYWYRQILGQKVEFLVSFYNNEISEKSEIFDDQFSVERPDGSNFTLKIRSTKLEDSAMYFCASSGDGTSYEQYFGPGTRLTVT.

The rearrangement links TRBV2 to TRBJ2-1, with TRBD1 identical over 7 bases. J gave up 4 bases and V 10 bases, and 10 bases lay outside the gene matches. This CDR3 is built from 14 residues. Germline CDR1 is SNHLY and CDR2 is FYNNEI. The CDR3 coding sequence is TGTGCCACCGCCTTGGACAGGTCTTACAATGAGCAGTTCTTC. This sequence encodes CATALDRSYNEQFF.

V and J are TRBV6-5 and TRBJ1-5; D perhaps matches TRBD1 (6 bases). Germline CDR1 is MNHEY and CDR2 is SVGAGI. The CDR3 totals 13 residues. The V gene lost 2 bases and the J gene lost 5 bases, with 7 bases spanning the gap. The CDR3 sequence is CASSYGGHQPQHF. The CDR3 nucleotides read TGTGCCAGCAGTTACGGGGGCCATCAGCCCCAGCATTTT.

The chain's CDR3 is CASSINRFSTEAFF. CDR3 in DNA: TGTGCCAGCAGCATTAACAGGTTTTCCACTGAAGCTTTCTTT. The genes are TRBV7-3 and TRBJ1-1; the D gene is possibly TRBD1 (5 bases). V was cut by 5 bases and J by 4 bases, with 14 bases left in between. This CDR3 is 14 amino acids long. Germline-derived CDR1 and CDR2 are SGHTA and FQGTGA.

Details on this clone: This sample includes further DNA sequences coding for the same CDR3. The chain carries TRBV18 and TRBJ1-5, with TRBD1 as a possible D gene (5 bases). V was pared by 3 bases and J by 2 bases, with 8 bases between. The length of the CDR3 is 14 residues. The germline gives CDR1 KGHSH, CDR2 LQKENI. The DNA for the CDR3 is TGTGCCAGCTCACCGGGGGGTGGCAATCAGCCCCAGCATTTT. Its translation is CASSPGGGNQPQHF. Supplemented by reference TRBV18 and TRBJ1-5, the full variable domain reads NAGVMQNPRHLVRRRGQEARLRCSPMKGHSHVYWYRQLPEEGLKFMVYLQKENIIDESGMPKERFSAEFPKEGPSILRIQQVVRGDSAAYFCASSPGGGNQPQHFGDGTRLSIL.

The CDR3 spells CASSQDGLAGVGTGELFF. In DNA form, the CDR3 reads TGCGCCAGCAGCCAAGATGGGTTGGCGGGAGTGGGCACCGGGGAGCTGTTTTTT. The chain couples TRBV4-3 to TRBJ2-2; 7 bases are a match to TRBD2. The V gene end was trimmed by 0 bases and the J gene end by 4 bases; junction bases not matched to a gene: 11. Germline-derived CDR1 and CDR2 are LGHNA and YSLEER. The CDR3 has 18 amino acids.

The CDR3 sequence is CASSLNRGGWNTGELFF. The CDR3 region has the DNA TGTGCCAGCAGCTTGAATCGGGGGGGCTGGAACACCGGGGAGCTGTTTTTT. The chain links TRBV5-4 to TRBJ2-2, with 8 nucleotides matching TRBD2. CDR1 SGHNT and CDR2 YYREEE come from the germline V gene (reference sequence). The V gene end was trimmed by 1 base and the J gene end by 1 base; junction bases not matched to a gene: 6. The CDR3 totals 17 residues. Drawing the rest from reference TRBV5-4 and TRBJ2-2, the complete variable domain is ETGVTQSPTHLIKTRGQQVTLRCSSQSGHNTVSWYQQALGQGPQFIFQYYREEENGRGNFPPRFSGLQFPNYSSELNVNALELDDSALYLCASSLNRGGWNTGELFFGEGSRLTVL.

V and J are TRBV6-6 and TRBJ1-5, with TRBD1 identical over 7 bases. The CDR3 runs 14 residues. Germline CDR1 reads MNHNY; CDR2 reads SVGAGI (reference sequence). V shed 7 bases, J shed 3 bases, and the junction held 6 bases outside the gene matches. The CDR3 sequence is CASNLGGPNQPQHF. The CDR3 DNA reads TGTGCCAGCAACCTAGGGGGCCCCAATCAGCCCCAGCATTTT.

This chain uses TRBV5-1 with TRBJ2-5; 11 bases align to TRBD1. CDR1 SGHRS and CDR2 YFSETQ come from the germline V gene. This CDR3 is 15 amino acids long. Germline trimming cut 3 bases from V and 5 bases from J; bases unmatched to any gene: 6. The CDR3 region is CASSSGQGAKETQYF. The CDR3 coding sequence is TGCGCCAGCAGCTCCGGACAGGGGGCGAAGGAGACCCAGTACTTC.

This clone was seen just once. CDR3 residues: CAGGTGYTEAFF. For the CDR3, the DNA is TGTGCCGGAGGGACAGGGTACACTGAAGCTTTCTTT. This chain uses TRBV6-5 with TRBJ1-1; 9 bases are a match to TRBD1. The V and J ends lost 11 bases and 3 bases, in that order; junction bases with no gene match: 4. Germline assignment: CDR1 MNHEY and CDR2 SVGAGI. This CDR3 contains 12 residues.

This clone was recorded only once. This chain connects TRBV4-2 to TRBJ2-1; weak D call: TRBD2 (5 bases). CDR3 length equals 15 residues. Germline CDR1 LGHNA, CDR2 YNFKEQ. V shed 1 base and J shed 5 bases, with 12 bases lying between them. The chain's CDR3 is CASSQVSADNNEQFF. The CDR3 DNA is TGTGCCAGCAGCCAAGTTTCAGCGGATAACAATGAGCAGTTCTTC.

The J gene is TRBJ1-1, the V gene TRBV28; D not certain. Deletions cut 6 bases from V and 6 bases from J, with 8 bases between. The CDR3 totals 11 residues. Germline V CDR1 and CDR2: MDHEN, SYDVKM. The CDR3 nucleotides are TGTGCCAGCAGCCAACGGTCTGAAGCTTTCTTT. Protein: CASSQRSEAFF.

This clone appeared a single time. The genes are TRBV3-1 (or the pseudogene TRBV3-2) and TRBJ1-5; 12 bases are a match to TRBD1. This CDR3 spans 18 amino acids. CDR1 is LGHDT and CDR2 is YNNKEL in the germline V gene (reference sequence). Trimming at V came to 1 base and at J to 1 base, leaving 5 bases not matched to a gene. CDR3 amino acids: CASSQGGTGGWSNQPQHF. As DNA, the CDR3 is TGTGCCAGCAGCCAAGGAGGGACAGGGGGCTGGAGCAATCAGCCCCAGCATTTT.

This clone showed up just once. DNA for the CDR3: TGTGCCAGCTCGGACAGAAGGGGAAACACCATATATTTT. Protein product: CASSDRRGNTIYF. This chain connects TRBV5-4 to TRBJ1-3, with D perhaps TRBD1 (6 bases). V dropped 7 bases and J dropped 4 bases, with 12 bases sitting between them. Germline-derived CDR1 and CDR2 are SGHNT and YYREEE (reference sequence). This CDR3 spans 13 amino acids.

The chain links TRBV5-5 to TRBJ1-5; 9 nucleotides line up with TRBD1. Trimming cost V 0 bases and J 0 bases; bases outside gene matches: 1. This CDR3 is 16 amino acids long. The V gene's germline CDR1 is SGHKS and CDR2 YYEKEE (reference sequence). The CDR3 DNA reads as TGTGCCAGCAGCTTGGGGGACAGGGATAGCAATCAGCCCCAGCATTTT. Its translation is CASSLGDRDSNQPQHF.

This chain joins TRBV6-5 and TRBJ1-4, with no clear D. The CDR3 runs to 14 residues. Germline values: CDR1 MNHEY, CDR2 SVGAGI. V shed 5 bases and J shed 0 bases, with 7 bases lying between them. CDR3 nucleotide sequence: TGTGCCAGCAGTAAGAGGGCAACTAATGAAAAACTGTTTTTT. Translation gives CASSKRATNEKLFF.